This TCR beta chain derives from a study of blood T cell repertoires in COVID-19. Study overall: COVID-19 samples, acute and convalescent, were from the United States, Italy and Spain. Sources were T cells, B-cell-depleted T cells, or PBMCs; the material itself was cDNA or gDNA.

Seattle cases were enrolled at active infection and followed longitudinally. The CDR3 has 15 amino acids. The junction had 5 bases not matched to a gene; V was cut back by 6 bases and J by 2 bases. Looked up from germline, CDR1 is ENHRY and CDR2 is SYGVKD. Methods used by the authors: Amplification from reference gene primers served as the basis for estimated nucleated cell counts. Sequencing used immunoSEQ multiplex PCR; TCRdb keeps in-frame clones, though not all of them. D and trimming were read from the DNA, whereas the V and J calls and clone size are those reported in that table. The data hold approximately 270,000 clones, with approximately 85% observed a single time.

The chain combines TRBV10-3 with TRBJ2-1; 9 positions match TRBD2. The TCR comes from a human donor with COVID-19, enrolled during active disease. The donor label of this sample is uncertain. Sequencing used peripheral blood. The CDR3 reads CAISRAGGTYNEQFF. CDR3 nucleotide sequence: TGTGCCATCAGCCGAGCGGGAGGTACCTACAATGAGCAGTTCTTC.